This T cell receptor beta chain was documented in a study of regulatory T cells in long-lasting Graves disease. In the study overall: More than 5 years of antithyroid drugs with positive TSH receptor antibodies defined persistent Graves' disease.

Between the trimmed V and J ends, which lost 0 bases and 2 bases, there was a span of 5 bases. Germline V CDR1 and CDR2: MNHEY, SVGEGT. The CDR3 totals 13 residues. Time point: persistent/refractory GD, antithyroid drugs over 5 years with positive TRAb. Extracted RNA from PBMCs served as the source of the TCR library. Collection of peripheral blood (about 10 milliliters) was done using EDTA tubes. This clonotype turned up a few times. The target antigen is unknown. iRepertoire HTBI primers and Arm-PCR of CDR3 regions built TCR beta libraries. How the authors handled the data: Analysis of the samples identified 50 to 75 TRBV and 15 or so TRBJ segments. MiXCR, run by TCRdb on the multiplex PCR reads, gives a single entry per CDR3 protein. These V and J calls are TCRdb output, not the study's own analysis. This sample has roughly 500,000 distinct CDR3 sequences, with around a fifth found just once. Study-wide points: With persistent disease, TRBV28, TRBJ1-2 and TRBJ2-5 were the favored segments.

This receptor was taken from a female donor with Graves disease. The material sequenced was peripheral blood mononuclear cells (PBMCs), taken when the disease was refractory, from a patient treated with antithyroid drugs. This chain connects TRBV6-2 or TRBV6-3 to TRBJ2-7, with unresolved D. The CDR3 sequence: CASSYSKAYEQYF. CDR3 nucleotides: TGTGCCAGCAGTTACTCTAAAGCCTACGAGCAGTACTTC.